This is a list of T cell receptor beta chains from one sample in a study of blood T cell repertoires in COVID-19. Only in-frame clones appear in the TCRdb table, and some are missing; sequencing was by immunoSEQ multiplex PCR. The table has 120,000 or so clones, more than 70% seen once; the top ten hold 5.5% to 6.5%. Sample: peripheral blood. The receptors derive from an elderly man with active or convalescent COVID-19. Both conserved end residues are part of each CDR3. Fields, in order: J gene, V gene, CDR3 protein.

TRBJ2-3 | TRBV19 | CASSRREGDTQYF
TRBJ1-2 | TRBV28 | CASSFQNGYTF
TRBJ2-1 | TRBV30 | CAWAPREGNEQFF
TRBJ1-1 | TRBV6-1 | CASSEALLGRAWTEAFF
TRBJ2-7 | TRBV7-8 | CASSFVGLSYEQYF
TRBJ2-3 | TRBV7-7 | CASTFRRGAGTDTQYF
TRBJ2-1 | TRBV7-2 | CASNPTGYEQFF
TRBJ1-5 | TRBV10-3 | CAISSQTGGNQPQHF
TRBJ2-6 | TRBV4-2 | CASSQDGLGGANVLTF
TRBJ1-6 | TRBV5-1 | CASSMAISGSPLHF
TRBJ2-5 | TRBV5-1 | CASSRQGALETQYF
TRBJ1-1 | TRBV19 | CASSIGQEITEAFF
TRBJ1-2 | TRBV28 | CASGVQGVDGYTF
TRBJ1-4 | TRBV4-1 | CASSQDPQGPTNEKLFF
TRBJ1-2 | TRBV28 | CASRQTGGYDGYTF
TRBJ2-4 | TRBV7-2 | CASSPHLAGGGNIQYF